This T cell receptor beta chain was retrieved from a study of T cells in tuberculosis. Profiled with immunoSEQ multiplex PCR; TCRdb holds only in-frame clones, not every one. Of 25,000 to 35,000 clones listed, 86% are singletons. The time point denotes: new active TB diagnosis, blood taken before or within 7 days of starting treatment. Patients were newly diagnosed, HIV-seronegative, and aged 18 or older. This clone was observed a few times. The CDR3 covers 14 residues. Trimming shortened V by 6 bases and J by 3 bases, and 14 bases separated the two germline ends. From germline, CDR1 is LNHDA and CDR2 SQIVND (reference sequence).

V usage is TRBV19 and J usage is TRBJ1-1; no clear D gene. The sequencing used PBMCs, collected at tuberculosis diagnosis. This TCR was sampled from an adult with tuberculosis. The CDR3 loop is CASSRGGRYTEAFF. CDR3 DNA: TGTGCCAGTAGCCGCGGCGGGAGGTACACTGAAGCTTTCTTT.